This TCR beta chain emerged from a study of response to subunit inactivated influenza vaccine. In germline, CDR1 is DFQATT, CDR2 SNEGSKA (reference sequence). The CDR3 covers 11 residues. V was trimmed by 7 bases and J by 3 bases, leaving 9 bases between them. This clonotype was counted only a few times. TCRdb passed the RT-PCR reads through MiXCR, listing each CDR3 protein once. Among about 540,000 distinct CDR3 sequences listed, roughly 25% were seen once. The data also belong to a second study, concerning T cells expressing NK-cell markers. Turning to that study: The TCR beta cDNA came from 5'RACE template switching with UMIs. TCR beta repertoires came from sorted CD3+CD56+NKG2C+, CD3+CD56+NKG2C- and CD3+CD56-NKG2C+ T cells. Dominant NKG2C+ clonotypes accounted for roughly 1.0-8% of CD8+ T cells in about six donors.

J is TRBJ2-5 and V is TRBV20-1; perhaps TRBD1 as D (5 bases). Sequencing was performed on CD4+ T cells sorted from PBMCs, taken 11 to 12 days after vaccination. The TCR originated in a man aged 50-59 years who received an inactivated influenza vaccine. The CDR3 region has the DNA TGCAGTGTTCAGGGTGAAGAGACCCAGTACTTC. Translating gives CSVQGEETQYF.